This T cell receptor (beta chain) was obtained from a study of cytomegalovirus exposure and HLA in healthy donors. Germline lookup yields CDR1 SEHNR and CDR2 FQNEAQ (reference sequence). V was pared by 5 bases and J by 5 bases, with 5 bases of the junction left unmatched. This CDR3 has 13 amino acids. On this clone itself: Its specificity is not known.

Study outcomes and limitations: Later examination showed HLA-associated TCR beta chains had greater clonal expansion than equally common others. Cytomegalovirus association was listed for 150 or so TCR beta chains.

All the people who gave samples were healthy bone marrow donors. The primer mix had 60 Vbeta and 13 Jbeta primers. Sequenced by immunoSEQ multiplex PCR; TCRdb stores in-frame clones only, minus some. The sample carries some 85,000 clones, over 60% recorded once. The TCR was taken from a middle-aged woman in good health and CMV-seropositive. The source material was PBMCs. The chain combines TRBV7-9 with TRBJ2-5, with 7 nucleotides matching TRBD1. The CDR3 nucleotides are TGTGCCAGCAGCCAAGAGGACAGGGAGACCCAGTACTTC. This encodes CASSQEDRETQYF.